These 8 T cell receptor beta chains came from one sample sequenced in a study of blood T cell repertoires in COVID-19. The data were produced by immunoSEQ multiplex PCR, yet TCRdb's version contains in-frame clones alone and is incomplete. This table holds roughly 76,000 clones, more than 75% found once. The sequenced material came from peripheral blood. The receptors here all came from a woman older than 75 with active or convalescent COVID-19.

The CDR3 sequence: CASSARLAGFTDTQYF. CDR3 nucleotides: TGTGCCAGCAGTGCTCGACTAGCGGGGTTCACAGATACGCAGTATTTT. V is TRBV28 and J is TRBJ2-3, with 11 nucleotides matching TRBD2. The CDR3 totals 16 residues. Germline-derived CDR1 and CDR2 are MDHEN and SYDVKM. V lost 5 bases to trimming and J lost 2 bases; unmatched junction nucleotides: 6.

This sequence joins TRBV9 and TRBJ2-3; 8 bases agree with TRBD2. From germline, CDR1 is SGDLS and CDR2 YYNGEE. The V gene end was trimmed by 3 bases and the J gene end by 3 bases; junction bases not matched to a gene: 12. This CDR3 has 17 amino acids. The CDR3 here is CASSAEYQRGRTDTQYF. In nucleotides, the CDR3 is TGTGCCAGCAGCGCCGAGTACCAGCGGGGGCGAACAGATACGCAGTATTTT.

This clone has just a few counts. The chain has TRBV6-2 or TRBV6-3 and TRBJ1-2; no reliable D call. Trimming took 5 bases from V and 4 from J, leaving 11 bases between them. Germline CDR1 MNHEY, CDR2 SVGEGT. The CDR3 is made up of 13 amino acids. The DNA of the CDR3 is TGTGCCAGCAGTGACGGAGGTACCTATGGCTACACCTTC. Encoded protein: CASSDGGTYGYTF.

The CDR3 reads CASSVGGANPINEQFF. The CDR3 DNA follows: TGTGCCAGCAGTGTAGGTGGAGCGAATCCGATCAATGAGCAGTTCTTC. This sequence joins TRBV2 and TRBJ2-1, with unresolved D. Trimming removed 4 bases at V and 6 bases at J, with 19 bases between. The germline V gene encodes CDR1 SNHLY and CDR2 FYNNEI. The CDR3 is 16 amino acids.

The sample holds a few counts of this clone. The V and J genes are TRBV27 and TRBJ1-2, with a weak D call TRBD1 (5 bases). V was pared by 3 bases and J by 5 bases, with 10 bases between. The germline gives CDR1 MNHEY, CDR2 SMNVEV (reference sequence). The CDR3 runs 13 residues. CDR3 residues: CASSFPGGYGYTF. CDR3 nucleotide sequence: TGTGCCAGCAGTTTCCCCGGGGGATATGGCTACACCTTC.

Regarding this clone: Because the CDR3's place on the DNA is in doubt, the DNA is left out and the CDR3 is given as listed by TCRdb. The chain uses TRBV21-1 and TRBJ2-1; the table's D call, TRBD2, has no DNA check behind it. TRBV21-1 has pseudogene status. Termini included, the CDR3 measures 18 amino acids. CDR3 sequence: CASRLEFGEGSCNNEQFF.

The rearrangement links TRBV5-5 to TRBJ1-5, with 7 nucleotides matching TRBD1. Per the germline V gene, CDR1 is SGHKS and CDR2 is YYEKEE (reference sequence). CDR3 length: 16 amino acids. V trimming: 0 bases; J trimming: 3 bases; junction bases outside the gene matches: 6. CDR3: CASSLGWDSANQPQHF. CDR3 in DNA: TGTGCCAGCAGCTTGGGGTGGGACAGTGCCAATCAGCCCCAGCATTTT.

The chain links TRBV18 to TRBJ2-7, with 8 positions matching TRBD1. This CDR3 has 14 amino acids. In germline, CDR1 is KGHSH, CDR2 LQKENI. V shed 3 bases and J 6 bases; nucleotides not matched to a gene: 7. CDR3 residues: CASSPSYTGGEQYF. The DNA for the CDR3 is TGTGCCAGCTCACCGAGCTATACAGGGGGCGAGCAGTACTTC.